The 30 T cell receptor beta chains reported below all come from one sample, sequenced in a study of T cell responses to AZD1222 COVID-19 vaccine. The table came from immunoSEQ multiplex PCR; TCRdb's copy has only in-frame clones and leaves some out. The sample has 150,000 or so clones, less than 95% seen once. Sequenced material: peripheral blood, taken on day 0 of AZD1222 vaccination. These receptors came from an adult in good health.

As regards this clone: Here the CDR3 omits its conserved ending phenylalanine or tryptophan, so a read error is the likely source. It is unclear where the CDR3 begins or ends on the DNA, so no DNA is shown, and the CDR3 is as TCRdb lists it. This CDR3 is CASSPLDAIAPFV. The chain has TRBV18 and TRBJ1-1. The V gene's germline CDR1 is KGHSH and CDR2 LQKENI. The CDR3 sequence runs 13 residues, both termini included.

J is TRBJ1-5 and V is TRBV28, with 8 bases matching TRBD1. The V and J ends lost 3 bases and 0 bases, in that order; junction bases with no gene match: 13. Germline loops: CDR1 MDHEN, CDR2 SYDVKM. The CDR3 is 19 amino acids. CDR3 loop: CASSFALPGQANSNQPQHF. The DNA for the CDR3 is TGTGCCAGCAGTTTTGCCCTACCGGGACAGGCGAATAGCAATCAGCCCCAGCATTTT.

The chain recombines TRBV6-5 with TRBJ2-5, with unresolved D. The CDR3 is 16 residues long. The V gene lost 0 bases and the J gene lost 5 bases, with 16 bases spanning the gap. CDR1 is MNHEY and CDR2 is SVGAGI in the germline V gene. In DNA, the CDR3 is TGTGCCAGCAGTTACTCGATTACCCCAACCGTGGAGACCCAGTACTTC. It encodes CASSYSITPTVETQYF.

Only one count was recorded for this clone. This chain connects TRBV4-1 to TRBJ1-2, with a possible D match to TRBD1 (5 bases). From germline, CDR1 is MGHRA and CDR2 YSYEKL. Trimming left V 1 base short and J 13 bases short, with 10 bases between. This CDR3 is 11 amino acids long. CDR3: CASSQATAFTF. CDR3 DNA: TGCGCCAGCAGCCAAGCGACAGCTTTCACCTTC.

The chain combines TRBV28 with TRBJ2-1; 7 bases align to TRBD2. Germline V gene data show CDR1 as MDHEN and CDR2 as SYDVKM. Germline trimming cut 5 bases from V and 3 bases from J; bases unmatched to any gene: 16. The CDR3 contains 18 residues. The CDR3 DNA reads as TGTGCCAGCAGTCCAGAAAGCGGGGTCACCCCTCTCTACAATGAGCAGTTCTTC. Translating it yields CASSPESGVTPLYNEQFF. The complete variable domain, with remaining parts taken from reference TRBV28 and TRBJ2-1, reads DVKVTQSSRYLVKRTGEKVFLECVQDMDHENMFWYRQDPGLGLRLIYFSYDVKMKEKGDIPEGYSVSREKKERFSLILESASTNQTSMYLCASSPESGVTPLYNEQFFGPGTRLTVL.

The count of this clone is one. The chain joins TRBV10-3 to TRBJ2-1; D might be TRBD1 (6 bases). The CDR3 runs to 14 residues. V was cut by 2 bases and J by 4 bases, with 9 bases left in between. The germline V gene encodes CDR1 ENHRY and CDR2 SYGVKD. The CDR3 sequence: CAISERDKYNEQFF. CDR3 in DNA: TGTGCCATCAGTGAGCGGGACAAATACAATGAGCAGTTCTTC.

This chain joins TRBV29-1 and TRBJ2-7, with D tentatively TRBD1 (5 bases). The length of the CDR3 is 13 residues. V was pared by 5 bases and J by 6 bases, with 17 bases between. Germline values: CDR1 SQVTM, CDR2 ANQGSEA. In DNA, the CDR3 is TGCAGCGTTCAAACAGGACGGAAAGTCGAGCAGTACTTC. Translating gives CSVQTGRKVEQYF.

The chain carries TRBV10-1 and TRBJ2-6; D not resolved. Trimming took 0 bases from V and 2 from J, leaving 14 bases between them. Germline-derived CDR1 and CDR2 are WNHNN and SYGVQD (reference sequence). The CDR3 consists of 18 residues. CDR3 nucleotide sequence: TGCGCCAGCAGTGAGTCGTTGGGTTGGGCCCCTGGGGCCAACGTCCTGACTTTC. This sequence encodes CASSESLGWAPGANVLTF.

CDR3 residues: CASIWENTEAFF. As DNA, the CDR3 is TGTGCCAGCATTTGGGAGAACACTGAAGCTTTCTTT. V gene TRBV2 combines with J gene TRBJ1-1; D is uncertain. In germline, CDR1 is SNHLY, CDR2 FYNNEI. The CDR3 consists of 12 residues. V lost 7 bases and J 1 base, leaving 7 bases between the germline ends.

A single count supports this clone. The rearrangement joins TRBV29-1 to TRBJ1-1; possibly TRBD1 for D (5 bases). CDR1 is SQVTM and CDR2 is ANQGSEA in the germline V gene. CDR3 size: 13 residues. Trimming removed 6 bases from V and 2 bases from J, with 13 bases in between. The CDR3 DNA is TGCAGCGTAACGGGGCACCTTAACACTGAAGCTTTCTTT. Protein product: CSVTGHLNTEAFF.

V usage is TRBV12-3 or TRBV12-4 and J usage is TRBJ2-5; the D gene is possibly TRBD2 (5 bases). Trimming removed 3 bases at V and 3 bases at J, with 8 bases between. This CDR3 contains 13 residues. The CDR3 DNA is TGTGCCAGCAGTTTCTCCGGGAAAGAGACCCAGTACTTC. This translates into CASSFSGKETQYF.

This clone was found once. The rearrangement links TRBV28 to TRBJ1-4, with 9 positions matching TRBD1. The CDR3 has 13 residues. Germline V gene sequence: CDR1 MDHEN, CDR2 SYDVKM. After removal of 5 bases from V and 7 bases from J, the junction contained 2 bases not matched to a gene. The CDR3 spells CASSAQGAEKLFF. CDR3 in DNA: TGTGCCAGCAGTGCACAGGGGGCTGAAAAACTGTTTTTT.

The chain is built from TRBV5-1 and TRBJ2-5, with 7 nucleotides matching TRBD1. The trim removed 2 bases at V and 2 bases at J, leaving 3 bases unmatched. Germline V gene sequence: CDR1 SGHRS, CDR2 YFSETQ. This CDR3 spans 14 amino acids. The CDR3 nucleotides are TGCGCCAGCAGCTTCAAGGGACAGCAAGAGACCCAGTACTTC. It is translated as CASSFKGQQETQYF.

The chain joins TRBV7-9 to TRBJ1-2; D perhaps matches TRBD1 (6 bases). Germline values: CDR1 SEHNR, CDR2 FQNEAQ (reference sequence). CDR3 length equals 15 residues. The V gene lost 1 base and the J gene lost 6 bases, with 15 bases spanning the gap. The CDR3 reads CASSLEGGGSHGYTF. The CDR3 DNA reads TGTGCCAGCAGCTTAGAGGGGGGAGGTTCCCATGGCTACACCTTC. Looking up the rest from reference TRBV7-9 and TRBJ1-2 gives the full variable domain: DTGVSQNPRHKITKRGQNVTFRCDPISEHNRLYWYRQTLGQGPEFLTYFQNEAQLEKSRLLSDRFSAERPKGSFSTLEIQRTEQGDSAMYLCASSLEGGGSHGYTFGSGTRLTVV.

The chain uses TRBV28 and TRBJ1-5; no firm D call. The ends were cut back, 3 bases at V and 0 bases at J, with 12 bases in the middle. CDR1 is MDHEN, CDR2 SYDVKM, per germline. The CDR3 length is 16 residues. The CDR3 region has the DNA TGTGCCAGCAGTTTTGAAGTCCGTCATAGCAATCAGCCCCAGCATTTT. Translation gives CASSFEVRHSNQPQHF.

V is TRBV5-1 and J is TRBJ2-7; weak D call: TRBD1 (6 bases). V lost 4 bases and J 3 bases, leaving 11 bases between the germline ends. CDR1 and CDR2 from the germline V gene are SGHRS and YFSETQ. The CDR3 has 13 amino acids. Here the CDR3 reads CASSPGTNYEQYF. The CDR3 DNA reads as TGCGCCAGCAGCCCCGGGACAAACTACGAGCAGTACTTC.

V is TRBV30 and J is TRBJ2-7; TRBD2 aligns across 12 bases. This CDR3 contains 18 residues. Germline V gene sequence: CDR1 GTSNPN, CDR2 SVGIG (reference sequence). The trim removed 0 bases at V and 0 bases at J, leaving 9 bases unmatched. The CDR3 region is CAWSVWASGGDSSYEQYF. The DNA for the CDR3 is TGTGCCTGGAGTGTGTGGGCTAGCGGGGGGGATAGCTCCTACGAGCAGTACTTC.

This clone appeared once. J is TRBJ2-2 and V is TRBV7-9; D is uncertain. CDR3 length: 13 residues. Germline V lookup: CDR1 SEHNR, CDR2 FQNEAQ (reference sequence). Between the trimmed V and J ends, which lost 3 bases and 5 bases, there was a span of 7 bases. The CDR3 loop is CASSLPVTGELFF. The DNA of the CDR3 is TGTGCCAGCAGCTTGCCCGTGACCGGGGAGCTGTTTTTT.

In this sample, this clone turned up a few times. The CDR3 DNA is TGTGCCAGCAGCTTGGACCGAACGGGACTAGCATCCTACAATGAGCAGTTCTTC. Translated: CASSLDRTGLASYNEQFF. The J gene is TRBJ2-1, the V gene TRBV5-4, with 9 bases matching TRBD2. Unmatched junction bases numbered 8, after V lost 0 bases and J lost 1 base. The CDR3 has 18 amino acids. Germline V CDR1 and CDR2: SGHNT, YYREEE (reference sequence).

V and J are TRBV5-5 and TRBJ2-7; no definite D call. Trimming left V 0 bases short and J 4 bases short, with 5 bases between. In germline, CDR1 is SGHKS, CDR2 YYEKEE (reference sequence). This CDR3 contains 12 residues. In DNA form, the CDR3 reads TGTGCCAGCAGCTTGGCCAGGTACGAGCAGTACTTC. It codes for CASSLARYEQYF.

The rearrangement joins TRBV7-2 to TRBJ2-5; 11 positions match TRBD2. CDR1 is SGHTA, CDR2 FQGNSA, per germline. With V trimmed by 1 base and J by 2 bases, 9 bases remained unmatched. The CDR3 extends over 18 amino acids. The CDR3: CASSLGHGTSGQQETQYF. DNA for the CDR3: TGTGCCAGCAGCTTAGGGCACGGGACTAGCGGACAGCAAGAGACCCAGTACTTC. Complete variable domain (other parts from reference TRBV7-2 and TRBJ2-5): GAGVSQSPSNKVTEKGKDVELRCDPISGHTALYWYRQSLGQGLEFLIYFQGNSAPDKSGLPSDRFSAERTGGSVSTLTIQRTQQEDSAVYLCASSLGHGTSGQQETQYFGPGTRLLVL.

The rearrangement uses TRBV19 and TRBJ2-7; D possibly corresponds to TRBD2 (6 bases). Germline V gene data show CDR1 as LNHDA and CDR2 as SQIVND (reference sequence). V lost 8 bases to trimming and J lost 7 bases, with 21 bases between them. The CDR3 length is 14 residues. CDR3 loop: CASRVQGGTREQYF. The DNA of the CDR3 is TGTGCCAGTCGGGTTCAGGGCGGGACCCGGGAGCAGTACTTC.

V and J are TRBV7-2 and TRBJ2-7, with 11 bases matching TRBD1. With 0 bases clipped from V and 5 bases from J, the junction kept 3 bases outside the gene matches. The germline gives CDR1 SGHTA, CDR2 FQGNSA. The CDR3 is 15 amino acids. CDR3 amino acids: CASSLAGTGGHEQYF. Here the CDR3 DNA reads TGTGCCAGCAGCTTAGCCGGGACAGGGGGGCACGAGCAGTACTTC.

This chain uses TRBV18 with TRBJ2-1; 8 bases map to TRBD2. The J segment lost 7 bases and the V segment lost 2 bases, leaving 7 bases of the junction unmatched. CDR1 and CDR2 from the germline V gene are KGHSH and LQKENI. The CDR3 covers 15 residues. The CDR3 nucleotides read TGTGCCAGCTCACCAATAGCGGGAACGGATAATGAGCAGTTCTTC. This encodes CASSPIAGTDNEQFF.

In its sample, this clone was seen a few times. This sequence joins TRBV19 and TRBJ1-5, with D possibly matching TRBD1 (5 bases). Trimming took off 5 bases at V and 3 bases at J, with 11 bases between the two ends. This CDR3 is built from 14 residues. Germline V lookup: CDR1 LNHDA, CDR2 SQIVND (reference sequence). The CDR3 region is CASSFRGANQPQHF. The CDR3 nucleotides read TGTGCCAGTAGTTTCAGAGGGGCCAATCAGCCCCAGCATTTT. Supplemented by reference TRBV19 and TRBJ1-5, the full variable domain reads DGGITQSPKYLFRKEGQNVTLSCEQNLNHDAMYWYRQDPGQGLRLIYYSQIVNDFQKGDIAEGYSVSREKKESFPLTVTSAQKNPTAFYLCASSFRGANQPQHFGDGTRLSIL.

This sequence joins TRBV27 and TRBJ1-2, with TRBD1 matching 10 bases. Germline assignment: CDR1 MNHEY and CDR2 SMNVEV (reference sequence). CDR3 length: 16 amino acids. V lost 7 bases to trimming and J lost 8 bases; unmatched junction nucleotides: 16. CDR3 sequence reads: CASTPSPGQGRRGYTF. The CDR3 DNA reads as TGTGCCAGCACCCCAAGCCCGGGACAGGGGCGGAGGGGCTACACCTTC.

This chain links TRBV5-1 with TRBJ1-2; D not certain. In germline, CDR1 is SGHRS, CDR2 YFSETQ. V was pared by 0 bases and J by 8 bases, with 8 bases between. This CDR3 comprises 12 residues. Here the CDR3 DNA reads TGCGCCAGCAGCTTGGCGGGAGAGGGCTACACCTTC. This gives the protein CASSLAGEGYTF.

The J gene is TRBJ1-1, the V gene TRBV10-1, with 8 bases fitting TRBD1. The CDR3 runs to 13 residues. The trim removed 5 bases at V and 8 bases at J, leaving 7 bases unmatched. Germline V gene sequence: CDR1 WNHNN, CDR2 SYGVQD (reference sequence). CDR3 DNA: TGCGCCAGCAGTCACGGACAGGGAATGGAAGCTTTCTTT. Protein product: CASSHGQGMEAFF.

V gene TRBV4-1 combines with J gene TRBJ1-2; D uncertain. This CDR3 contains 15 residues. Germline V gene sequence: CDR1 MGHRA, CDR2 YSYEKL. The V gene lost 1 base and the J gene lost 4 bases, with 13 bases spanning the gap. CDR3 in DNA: TGCGCCAGCAGCCAAGTAAGTCAGGCTCCCTATGGCTACACCTTC. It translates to CASSQVSQAPYGYTF.

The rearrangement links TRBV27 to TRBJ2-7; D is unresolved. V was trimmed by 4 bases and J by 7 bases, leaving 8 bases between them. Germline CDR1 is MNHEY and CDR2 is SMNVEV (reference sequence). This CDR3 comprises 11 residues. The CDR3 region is CASSSYEEQYF. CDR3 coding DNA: TGTGCCAGCAGTTCCTATGAAGAGCAGTACTTC.